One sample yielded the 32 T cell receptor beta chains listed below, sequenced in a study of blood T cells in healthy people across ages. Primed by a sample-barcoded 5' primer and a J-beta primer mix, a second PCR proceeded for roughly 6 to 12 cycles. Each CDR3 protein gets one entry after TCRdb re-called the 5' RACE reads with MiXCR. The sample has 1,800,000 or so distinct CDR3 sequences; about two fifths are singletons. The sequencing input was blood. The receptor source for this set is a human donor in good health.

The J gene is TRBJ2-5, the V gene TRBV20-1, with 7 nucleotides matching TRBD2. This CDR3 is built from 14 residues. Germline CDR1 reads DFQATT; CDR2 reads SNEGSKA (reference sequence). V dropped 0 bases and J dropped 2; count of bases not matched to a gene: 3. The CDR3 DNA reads TGCAGTGCTAGAGATGGGACTACTCAAGAGACCCAGTACTTC. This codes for CSARDGTTQETQYF.

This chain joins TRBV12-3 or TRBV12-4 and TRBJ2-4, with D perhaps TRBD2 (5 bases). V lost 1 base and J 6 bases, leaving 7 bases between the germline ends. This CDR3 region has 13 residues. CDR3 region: CASSLGELNIQYF. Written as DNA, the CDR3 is TGTGCCAGCAGTTTAGGGGAGCTAAACATTCAGTACTTC.

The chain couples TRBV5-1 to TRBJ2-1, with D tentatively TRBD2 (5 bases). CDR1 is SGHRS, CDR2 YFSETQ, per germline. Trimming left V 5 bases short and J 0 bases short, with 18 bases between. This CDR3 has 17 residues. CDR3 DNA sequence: TGCGCCAGCAGTCGTCTAGCAGCCCTCTCCTCCTACAATGAGCAGTTCTTC. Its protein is CASSRLAALSSYNEQFF. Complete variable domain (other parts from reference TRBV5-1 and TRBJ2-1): KAGVTQTPRYLIKTRGQQVTLSCSPISGHRSVSWYQQTPGQGLQFLFEYFSETQRNKGNFPGRFSGRQFSNSRSEMNVSTLELGDSALYLCASSRLAALSSYNEQFFGPGTRLTVL.

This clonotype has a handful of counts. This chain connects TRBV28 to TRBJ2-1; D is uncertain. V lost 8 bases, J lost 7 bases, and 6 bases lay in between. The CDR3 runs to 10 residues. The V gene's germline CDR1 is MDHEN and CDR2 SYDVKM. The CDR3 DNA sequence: TGTGCCAGCTTCAGAAATGAGCAGTTCTTC. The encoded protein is CASFRNEQFF.

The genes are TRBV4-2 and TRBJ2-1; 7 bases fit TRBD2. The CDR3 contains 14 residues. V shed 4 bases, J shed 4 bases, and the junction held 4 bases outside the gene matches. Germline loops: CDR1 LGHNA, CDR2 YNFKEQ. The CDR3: CASSLGTKYNEQFF. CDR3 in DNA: TGTGCCAGCAGCCTCGGGACTAAATACAATGAGCAGTTCTTC.

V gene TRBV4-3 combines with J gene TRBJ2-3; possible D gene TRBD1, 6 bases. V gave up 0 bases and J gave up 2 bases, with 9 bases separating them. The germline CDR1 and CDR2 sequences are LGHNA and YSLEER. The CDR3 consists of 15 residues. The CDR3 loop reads CASSQEDSLTDTQYF. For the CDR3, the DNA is TGCGCCAGCAGCCAAGAGGACAGCCTCACAGATACGCAGTATTTT.

CDR3 residues: CASAPQGTSGLETQYF. DNA of the CDR3: TGTGCTAGTGCCCCTCAGGGGACTAGCGGGTTAGAGACCCAGTACTTC. The chain combines TRBV12-5 with TRBJ2-5, with TRBD2 identical over 12 bases. Unmatched junction bases numbered 10, after V lost 7 bases and J lost 4 bases. This CDR3 has 16 amino acids. Looked up from germline, CDR1 is LGHNT and CDR2 is FRNRAP.

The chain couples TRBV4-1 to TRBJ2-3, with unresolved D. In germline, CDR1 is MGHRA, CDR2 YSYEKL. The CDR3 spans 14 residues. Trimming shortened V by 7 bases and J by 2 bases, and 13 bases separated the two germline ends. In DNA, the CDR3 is TGCGCCAGCACAGCAGTCTCTATCACAGATACGCAGTATTTT. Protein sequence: CASTAVSITDTQYF.

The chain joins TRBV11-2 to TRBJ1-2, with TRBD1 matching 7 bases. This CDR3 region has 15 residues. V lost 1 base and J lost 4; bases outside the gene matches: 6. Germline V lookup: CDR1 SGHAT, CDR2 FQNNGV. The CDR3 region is CASSLGGQALYGYTF. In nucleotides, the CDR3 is TGTGCCAGCAGCTTAGGCGGACAGGCGCTCTATGGCTACACCTTC.

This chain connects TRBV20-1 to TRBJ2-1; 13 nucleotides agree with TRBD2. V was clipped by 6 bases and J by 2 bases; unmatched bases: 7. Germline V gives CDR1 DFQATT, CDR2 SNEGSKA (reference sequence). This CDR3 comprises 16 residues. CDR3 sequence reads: CSASGLAGLTYNEQFF. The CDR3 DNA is TGCAGTGCCTCGGGACTAGCGGGGTTAACCTACAATGAGCAGTTCTTC.

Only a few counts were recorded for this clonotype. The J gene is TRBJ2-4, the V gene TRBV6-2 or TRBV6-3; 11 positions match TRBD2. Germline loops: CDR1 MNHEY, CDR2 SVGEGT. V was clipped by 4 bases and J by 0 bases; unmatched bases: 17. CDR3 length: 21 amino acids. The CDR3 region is CASSWTTRETSGTLAKNIQYF. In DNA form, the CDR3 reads TGTGCCAGCAGTTGGACAACCAGAGAGACTAGCGGGACCTTAGCCAAAAACATTCAGTACTTC.

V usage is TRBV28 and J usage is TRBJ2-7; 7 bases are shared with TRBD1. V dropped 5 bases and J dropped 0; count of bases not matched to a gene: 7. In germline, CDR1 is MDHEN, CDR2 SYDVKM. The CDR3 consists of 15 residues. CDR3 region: CASSLTGTVSYEQYF. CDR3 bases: TGTGCCAGCAGTCTCACCGGGACAGTCTCCTACGAGCAGTACTTC. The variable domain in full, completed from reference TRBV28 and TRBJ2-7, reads DVKVTQSSRYLVKRTGEKVFLECVQDMDHENMFWYRQDPGLGLRLIYFSYDVKMKEKGDIPEGYSVSREKKERFSLILESASTNQTSMYLCASSLTGTVSYEQYFGPGTRLTVT.

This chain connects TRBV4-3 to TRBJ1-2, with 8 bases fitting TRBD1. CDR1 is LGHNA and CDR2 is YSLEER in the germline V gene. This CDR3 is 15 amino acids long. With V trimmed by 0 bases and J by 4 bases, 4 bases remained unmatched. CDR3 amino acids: CASSQDLTGAYGYTF. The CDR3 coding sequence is TGCGCCAGCAGCCAAGATCTGACAGGGGCCTATGGCTACACCTTC.

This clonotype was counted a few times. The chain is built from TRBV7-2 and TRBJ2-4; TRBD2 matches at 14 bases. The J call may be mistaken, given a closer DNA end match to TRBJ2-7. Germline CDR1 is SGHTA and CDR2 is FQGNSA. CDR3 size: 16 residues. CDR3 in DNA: TGTGCCAGCAGCTCCCCCGGACTAGCGGGGGGCGGCGAGCAGTACTTC. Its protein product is CASSSPGLAGGGEQYF.

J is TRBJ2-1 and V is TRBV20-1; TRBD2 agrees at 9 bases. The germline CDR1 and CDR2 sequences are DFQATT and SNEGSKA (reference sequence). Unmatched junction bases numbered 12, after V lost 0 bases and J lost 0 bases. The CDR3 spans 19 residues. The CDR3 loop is CSARDQGSGGPSSYNEQFF. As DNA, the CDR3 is TGCAGTGCTAGAGATCAGGGGAGCGGGGGGCCGAGCTCCTACAATGAGCAGTTCTTC.

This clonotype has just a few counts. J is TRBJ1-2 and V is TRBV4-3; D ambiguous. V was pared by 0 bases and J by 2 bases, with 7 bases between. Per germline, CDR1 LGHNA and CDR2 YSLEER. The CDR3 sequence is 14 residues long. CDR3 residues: CASSQESYNYGYTF. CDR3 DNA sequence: TGCGCCAGCAGCCAAGAATCGTACAACTATGGCTACACCTTC.

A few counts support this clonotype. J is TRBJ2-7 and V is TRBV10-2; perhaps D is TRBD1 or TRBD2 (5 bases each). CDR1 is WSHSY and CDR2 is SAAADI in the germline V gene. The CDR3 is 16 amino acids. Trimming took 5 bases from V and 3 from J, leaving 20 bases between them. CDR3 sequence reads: CASSNRRDQGNYEQYF. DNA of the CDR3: TGCGCCAGCAGTAACCGCCGGGACCAGGGAAACTACGAGCAGTACTTC.

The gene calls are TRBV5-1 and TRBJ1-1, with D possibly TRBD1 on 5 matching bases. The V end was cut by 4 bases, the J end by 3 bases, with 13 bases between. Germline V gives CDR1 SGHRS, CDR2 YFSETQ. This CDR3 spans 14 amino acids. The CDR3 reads CASSPDGGDTEAFF. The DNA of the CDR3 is TGCGCCAGCAGCCCGGACGGGGGGGACACTGAAGCTTTCTTT.

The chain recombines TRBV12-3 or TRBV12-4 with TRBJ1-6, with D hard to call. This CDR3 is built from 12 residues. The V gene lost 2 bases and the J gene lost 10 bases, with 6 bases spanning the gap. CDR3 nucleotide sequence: TGTGCCAGCAGTTTATTTCAGTCACCCCTCCACTTT. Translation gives CASSLFQSPLHF.

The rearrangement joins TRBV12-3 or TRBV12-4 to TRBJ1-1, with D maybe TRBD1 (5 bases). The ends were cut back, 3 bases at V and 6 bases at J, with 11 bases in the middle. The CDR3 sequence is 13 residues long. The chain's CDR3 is CASSFRGLSEAFF. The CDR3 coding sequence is TGTGCCAGCAGTTTTAGGGGTCTCTCTGAAGCTTTCTTT.

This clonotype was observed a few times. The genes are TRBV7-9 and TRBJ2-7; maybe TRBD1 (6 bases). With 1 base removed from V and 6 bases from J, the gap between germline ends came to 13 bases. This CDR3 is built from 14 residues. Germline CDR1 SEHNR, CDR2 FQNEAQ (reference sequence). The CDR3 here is CASSLGAGESEQYF. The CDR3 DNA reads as TGTGCCAGCAGCTTAGGCGCAGGGGAGAGCGAGCAGTACTTC.

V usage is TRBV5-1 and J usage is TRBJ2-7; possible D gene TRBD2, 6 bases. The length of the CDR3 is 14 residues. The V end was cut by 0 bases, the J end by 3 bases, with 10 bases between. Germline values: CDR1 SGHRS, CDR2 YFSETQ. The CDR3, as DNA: TGCGCCAGCAGCTTGGAGGAGGGTTACTACGAGCAGTACTTC. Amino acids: CASSLEEGYYEQYF.

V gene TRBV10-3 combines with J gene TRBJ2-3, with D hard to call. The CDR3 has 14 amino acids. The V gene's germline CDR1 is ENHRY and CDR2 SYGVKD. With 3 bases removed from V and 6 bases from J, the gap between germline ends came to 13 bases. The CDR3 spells CAISDSAEWDTQYF. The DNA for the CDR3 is TGTGCCATCAGTGATTCGGCCGAATGGGATACGCAGTATTTT.

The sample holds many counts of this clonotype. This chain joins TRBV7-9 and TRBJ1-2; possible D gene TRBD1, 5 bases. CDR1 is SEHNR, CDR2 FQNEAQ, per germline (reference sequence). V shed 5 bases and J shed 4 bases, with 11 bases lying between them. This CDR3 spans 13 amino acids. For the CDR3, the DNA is TGTGCCAGCAGCCTCGTGGGGGGCTATGGCTACACCTTC. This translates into CASSLVGGYGYTF.

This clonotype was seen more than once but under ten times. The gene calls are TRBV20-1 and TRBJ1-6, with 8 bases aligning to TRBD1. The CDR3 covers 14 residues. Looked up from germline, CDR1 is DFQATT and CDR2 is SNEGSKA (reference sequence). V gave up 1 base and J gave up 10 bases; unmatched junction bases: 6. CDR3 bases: TGCAGTGCTAGAGTTCTGCAGGGGGCATCACCCCTCCACTTT. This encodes CSARVLQGASPLHF.

CDR3 residues: CASSFARIEDTQYF. The CDR3 region has the DNA TGCGCCAGCAGCTTCGCGAGGATAGAAGATACGCAGTATTTT. V and J are TRBV5-1 and TRBJ2-3; D is unresolved. Germline V CDR1 and CDR2: SGHRS, YFSETQ. The CDR3 covers 14 residues. Trimming removed 2 bases at V and 5 bases at J, with 12 bases between.

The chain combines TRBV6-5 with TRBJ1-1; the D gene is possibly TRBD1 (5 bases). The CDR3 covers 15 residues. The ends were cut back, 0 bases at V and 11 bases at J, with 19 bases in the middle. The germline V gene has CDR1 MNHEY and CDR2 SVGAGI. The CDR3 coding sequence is TGTGCCAGCAGTTACTCCCTCCAAAGGGCAGGGACGGCTTTCTTT. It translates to CASSYSLQRAGTAFF.

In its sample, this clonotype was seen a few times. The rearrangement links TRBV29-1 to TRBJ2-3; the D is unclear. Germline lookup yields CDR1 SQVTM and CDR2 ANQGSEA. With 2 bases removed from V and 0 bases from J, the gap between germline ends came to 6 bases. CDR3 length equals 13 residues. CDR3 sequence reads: CSVESTSTDTQYF. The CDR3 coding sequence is TGCAGCGTTGAATCAACTAGCACAGATACGCAGTATTTT.

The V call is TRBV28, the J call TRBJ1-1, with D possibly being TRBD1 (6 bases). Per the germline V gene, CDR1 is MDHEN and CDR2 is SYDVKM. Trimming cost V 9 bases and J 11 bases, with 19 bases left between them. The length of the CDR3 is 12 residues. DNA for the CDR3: TGTGCCAGTAGGGGGTGGGGTTTAATGGCTTTCTTT. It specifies CASRGWGLMAFF.

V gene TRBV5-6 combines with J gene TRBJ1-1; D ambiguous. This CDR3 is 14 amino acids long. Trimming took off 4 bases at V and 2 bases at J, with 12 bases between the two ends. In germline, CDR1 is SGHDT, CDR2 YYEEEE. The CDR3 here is CASSGQGINTEAFF. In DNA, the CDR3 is TGTGCCAGCAGCGGTCAAGGGATTAACACTGAAGCTTTCTTT.

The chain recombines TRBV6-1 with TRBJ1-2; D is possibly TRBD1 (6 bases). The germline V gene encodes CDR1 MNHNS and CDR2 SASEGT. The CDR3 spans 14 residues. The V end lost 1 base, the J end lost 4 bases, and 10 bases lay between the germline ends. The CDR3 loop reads CASSEGTEIYGYTF. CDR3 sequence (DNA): TGTGCCAGCAGTGAAGGGACAGAGATCTATGGCTACACCTTC.

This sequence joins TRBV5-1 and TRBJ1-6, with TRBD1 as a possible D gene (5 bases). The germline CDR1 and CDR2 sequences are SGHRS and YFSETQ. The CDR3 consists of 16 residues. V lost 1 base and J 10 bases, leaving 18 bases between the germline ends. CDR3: CASSLSLGLQLSPLHF. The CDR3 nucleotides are TGCGCCAGCAGCTTGTCGTTGGGACTCCAGCTGTCACCCCTCCACTTT. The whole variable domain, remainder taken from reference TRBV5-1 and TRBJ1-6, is KAGVTQTPRYLIKTRGQQVTLSCSPISGHRSVSWYQQTPGQGLQFLFEYFSETQRNKGNFPGRFSGRQFSNSRSEMNVSTLELGDSALYLCASSLSLGLQLSPLHFGNGTRLTVT.